The entry that follows covers one T cell receptor (beta chain) sequence. These data originate in a study of blood T cell repertoires in COVID-19. Study overall: Sample material is recorded as cDNA or gDNA derived from T cells, B-cell-depleted T cells, or PBMCs.

V lost 1 base, J lost 6 bases, and 13 bases lay in between. Germline values: CDR1 SGHAT, CDR2 FQNNGV. There are 15 residues in the CDR3. In the study's own analysis: How many nucleated cells were present was estimated from reference gene primer amplification. Generated by immunoSEQ multiplex PCR, the TCRdb table keeps only in-frame clones and is missing some. V and J calls and clone size are given by that table; D and trimming were obtained from the DNA. The profile shows tens of thousands of clones, 75% to 85% of them singletons. The specimen was peripheral blood. The chain combines TRBV11-2 with TRBJ2-1; D perhaps matches TRBD1 (6 bases). The sequence derives from a woman in her forties or fifties with acute or convalescent COVID-19. The CDR3 DNA sequence: TGTGCCAGCAGCTTAGGCCCAGGGGACATCAATGAGCAGTTCTTC. This gives the protein CASSLGPGDINEQFF. Using reference TRBV11-2 and TRBJ2-1 for the parts outside the CDR3, the full variable domain is EAGVAQSPRYKIIEKRQSVAFWCNPISGHATLYWYQQILGQGPKLLIQFQNNGVVDDSQLPKDRFSAERLKGVDSTLKIQPAKLEDSAVYLCASSLGPGDINEQFFGPGTRLTVL.